These 11 T cell receptor beta chains came from one sample sequenced in a study of T cell clones after liver transplantation. Profiled with immunoSEQ multiplex PCR; TCRdb holds only in-frame clones, not every one. The table lists approximately 100,000 clones, about 81% of them singletons. Sequenced here: CD4+ T cells from blood, sampled before liver transplant. Receptors were obtained from a human donor who received a liver transplant.

V and J are TRBV7-9 and TRBJ1-5, with 7 positions matching TRBD1. The germline CDR1 and CDR2 sequences are SEHNR and FQNEAQ (reference sequence). The CDR3 is 16 residues long. Trimming cost V 5 bases and J 2 bases; bases outside gene matches: 9. The CDR3 region has the DNA TGTGCCAGCAGCCCGGAGGGACAGCGAGGCAATCAGCCCCAGCATTTT. It yields the protein CASSPEGQRGNQPQHF.

This clone has only a few counts. The chain recombines TRBV19 with TRBJ1-1; D is uncertain. Per germline, CDR1 LNHDA and CDR2 SQIVND (reference sequence). This CDR3 is 16 amino acids long. Trimming removed 6 bases at V and 6 bases at J, with 23 bases between. In DNA, the CDR3 is TGTGCCAGTAGCCTAGCCGGCGGGAGAAATTTAGCTGAAGCTTTCTTT. This sequence encodes CASSLAGGRNLAEAFF.

The gene calls are TRBV19 and TRBJ1-5; 7 positions agree with TRBD1. CDR1 and CDR2 (germline): LNHDA, SQIVND (reference sequence). The V and J ends lost 5 bases and 4 bases, in that order; junction bases with no gene match: 2. CDR3 size: 13 residues. Here the CDR3 DNA reads TGTGCCAGTAGTCAACAGGGGAATCAGCCCCAGCATTTT. It translates to CASSQQGNQPQHF.

V gene TRBV29-1 combines with J gene TRBJ2-5; D call uncertain. V was pared by 2 bases and J by 2 bases, with 6 bases between. Germline CDR1 is SQVTM and CDR2 is ANQGSEA. This CDR3 has 12 amino acids. CDR3 amino acids: CSVEYAQETQYF. CDR3 in DNA: TGCAGCGTTGAATACGCTCAAGAGACCCAGTACTTC.

The rearrangement joins TRBV7-9 to TRBJ2-7, with D possibly matching TRBD1 (6 bases). The CDR3 is made up of 15 amino acids. The germline CDR1 and CDR2 sequences are SEHNR and FQNEAQ (reference sequence). Trimming stripped 1 base from V and 5 bases from J, with 15 bases between. The CDR3 here is CASSLGQGIGHEQYF. The CDR3 bases are TGTGCCAGCAGCTTAGGTCAGGGGATTGGTCACGAGCAGTACTTC.

This chain connects TRBV19 to TRBJ1-5, with a possible D match to TRBD1 (6 bases). Germline V gene lookup returns CDR1 LNHDA and CDR2 SQIVND (reference sequence). Trimming stripped 6 bases from V and 6 bases from J, with 12 bases between. The CDR3 is 13 amino acids. CDR3 sequence (DNA): TGTGCCAGTAGGGGGGGGGCCGGTCAGCCCCAGCATTTT. As protein: CASRGGAGQPQHF.

The CDR3 here is CASSLKRRNEQFF. In DNA, the CDR3 is TGTGCCAGCAGCCTTAAAAGAAGGAATGAGCAGTTCTTC. The V and J genes are TRBV7-2 and TRBJ2-1, with D uncertain. The germline gives CDR1 SGHTA, CDR2 FQGNSA. The CDR3 is 13 residues long. Trimming cost V 5 bases and J 7 bases, with 12 bases left between them.

The V and J genes are TRBV10-2 and TRBJ1-1; D is undetermined. Trimming left V 7 bases short and J 0 bases short, with 9 bases between. The CDR3 contains 13 residues. The germline V gene has CDR1 WSHSY and CDR2 SAAADI. The CDR3 DNA sequence: TGCGCCAGCACTACAGAGATGAACACTGAAGCTTTCTTT. Translated, it gives CASTTEMNTEAFF.

The chain has TRBV27 and TRBJ2-1; 7 nucleotides agree with TRBD1. Unmatched junction bases numbered 9, after V lost 5 bases and J lost 5 bases. Germline loops: CDR1 MNHEY, CDR2 SMNVEV (reference sequence). The CDR3 is 15 amino acids. The CDR3 loop is CASSPTWTGHNEQFF. CDR3 nucleotide sequence: TGTGCCAGCAGTCCCACCTGGACAGGACACAATGAGCAGTTCTTC.

This clone has just a few counts. J is TRBJ1-5 and V is TRBV7-2; TRBD1 aligns across 9 bases. This CDR3 is 17 amino acids long. V trimming: 5 bases; J trimming: 5 bases; junction bases outside the gene matches: 13. Looked up from germline, CDR1 is SGHTA and CDR2 is FQGNSA. The CDR3 region is CASSPSGTGITDQPQHF. DNA of the CDR3: TGTGCCAGCAGCCCCTCCGGGACAGGGATTACCGATCAGCCCCAGCATTTT.

The CDR3 nucleotides are TGTGCCAGCAGCGTAGACCAGGGGCACGCTGGAAACACCATATATTTT. Translated: CASSVDQGHAGNTIYF. The rearrangement joins TRBV9 to TRBJ1-3, with TRBD1 as a possible D gene (6 bases). V lost 0 bases to trimming and J lost 2 bases, with 12 bases between them. The CDR3 contains 16 residues. The germline CDR1 and CDR2 sequences are SGDLS and YYNGEE.